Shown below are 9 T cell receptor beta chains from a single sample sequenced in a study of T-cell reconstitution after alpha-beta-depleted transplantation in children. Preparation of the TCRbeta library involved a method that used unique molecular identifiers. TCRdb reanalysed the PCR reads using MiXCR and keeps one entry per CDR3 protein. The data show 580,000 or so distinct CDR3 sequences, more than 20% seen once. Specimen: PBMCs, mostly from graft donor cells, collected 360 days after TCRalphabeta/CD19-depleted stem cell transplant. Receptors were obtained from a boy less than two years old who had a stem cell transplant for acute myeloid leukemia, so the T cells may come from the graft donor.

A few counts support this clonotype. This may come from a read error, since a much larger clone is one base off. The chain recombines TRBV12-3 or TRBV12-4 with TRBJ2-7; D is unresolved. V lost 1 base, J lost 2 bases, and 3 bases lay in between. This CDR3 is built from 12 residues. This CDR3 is CASSLVPYEQYF. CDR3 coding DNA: TGTGCCAGCAGTTTAGTCCCCTACGAGCAGTACTTC.

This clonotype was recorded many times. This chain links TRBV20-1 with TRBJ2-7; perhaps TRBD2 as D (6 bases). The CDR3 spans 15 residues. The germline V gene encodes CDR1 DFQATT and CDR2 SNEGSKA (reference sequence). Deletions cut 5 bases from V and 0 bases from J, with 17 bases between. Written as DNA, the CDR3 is TGCAGTGCTTCCCCGACGGGACTGAACTCCTACGAGCAGTACTTC. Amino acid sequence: CSASPTGLNSYEQYF.

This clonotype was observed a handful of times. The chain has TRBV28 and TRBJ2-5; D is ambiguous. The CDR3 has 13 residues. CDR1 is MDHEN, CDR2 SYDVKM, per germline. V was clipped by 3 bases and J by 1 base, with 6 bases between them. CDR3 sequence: CASSFHSQETQYF. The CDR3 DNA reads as TGTGCCAGCAGTTTTCACAGCCAAGAGACCCAGTACTTC.

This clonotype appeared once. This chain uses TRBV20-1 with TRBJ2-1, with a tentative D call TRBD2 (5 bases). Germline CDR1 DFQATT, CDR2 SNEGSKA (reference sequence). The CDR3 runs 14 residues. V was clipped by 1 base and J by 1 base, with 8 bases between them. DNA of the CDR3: TGCAGTGCTAGAGCGGTAGCGTCCTACAATGAGCAGTTCTTC. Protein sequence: CSARAVASYNEQFF.

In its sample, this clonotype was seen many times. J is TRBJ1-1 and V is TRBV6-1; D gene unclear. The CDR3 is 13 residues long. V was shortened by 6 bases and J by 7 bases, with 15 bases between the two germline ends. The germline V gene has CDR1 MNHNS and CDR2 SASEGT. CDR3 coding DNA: TGTGCCAGCAGACAAAGATCCGAGGGTGAAGCTTTCTTT. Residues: CASRQRSEGEAFF.

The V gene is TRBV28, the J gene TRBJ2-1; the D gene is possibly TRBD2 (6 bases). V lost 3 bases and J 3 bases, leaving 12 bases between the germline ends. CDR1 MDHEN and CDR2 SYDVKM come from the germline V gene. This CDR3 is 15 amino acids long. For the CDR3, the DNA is TGTGCCAGCAGTTTTGGCGGGGTCTACTACAATGAGCAGTTCTTC. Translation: CASSFGGVYYNEQFF.

CDR3 loop: CSARELAGIYYNEQFF. The CDR3 DNA reads as TGCAGTGCTAGAGAACTAGCGGGGATCTACTACAATGAGCAGTTCTTC. V gene TRBV20-1 combines with J gene TRBJ2-1; TRBD2 aligns across 10 bases. CDR3 size: 16 residues. The V gene's germline CDR1 is DFQATT and CDR2 SNEGSKA (reference sequence). The V gene end was trimmed by 0 bases and the J gene end by 3 bases; junction bases not matched to a gene: 5.

CDR3 in DNA: TGTGCCAGCAGCCTCAGGGCGTACCAAGAGACCCAGTACTTC. Residues: CASSLRAYQETQYF. The chain couples TRBV27 to TRBJ2-5; D possibly corresponds to TRBD1 (5 bases). The germline CDR1 and CDR2 sequences are MNHEY and SMNVEV (reference sequence). V lost 6 bases and J 0 bases, leaving 11 bases between the germline ends. The CDR3 totals 14 residues.

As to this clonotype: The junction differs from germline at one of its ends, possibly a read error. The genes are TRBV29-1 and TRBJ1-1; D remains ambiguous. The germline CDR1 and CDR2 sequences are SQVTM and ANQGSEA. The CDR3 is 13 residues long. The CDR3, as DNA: TGCAGCGCCATCATGATCGGGAACACTGAATCTTTCTTT. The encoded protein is CSAIMIGNTESFF.